Presented here are 22 T cell receptor beta chains from one specimen sequenced in a study of T cell repertoires in cytomegalovirus infection. TCRdb re-analysed the reads in MiXCR, keeping a single row per CDR3 protein. The sample has a few hundred thousand distinct CDR3 sequences, over 7.5% seen once; the top ten hold around 4.5%. The source material was PBMCs. The receptors were gathered from a human donor in good health (CMV status not recorded). Some clones in this sample may be carry-over from other donors' samples.

This clonotype has more than one count but fewer than ten. V usage is TRBV20-1 and J usage is TRBJ2-5, with TRBD2 identical over 8 bases. V lost 0 bases, J lost 4 bases, and 4 bases stayed unmatched. This CDR3 is 14 amino acids long. Germline-derived CDR1 and CDR2 are DFQATT and SNEGSKA (reference sequence). CDR3 in amino acids: CSARDGSGGETQYF. Here the CDR3 DNA reads TGCAGTGCTAGAGATGGGAGCGGGGGAGAGACCCAGTACTTC.

The J gene is TRBJ2-2, the V gene TRBV4-1, with D perhaps matching TRBD2 (6 bases). V gave up 0 bases and J gave up 1 base, with 15 bases separating them. Per germline, CDR1 MGHRA and CDR2 YSYEKL. The CDR3 covers 18 residues. The CDR3 is CASSQDLAGYENTGELFF. Written as DNA, the CDR3 is TGCGCCAGCAGCCAAGATTTGGCGGGGTACGAGAACACCGGGGAGCTGTTTTTT.

This clonotype was counted only a few times. V and J are TRBV5-1 and TRBJ2-1; TRBD2 matches 10 bases. Trimming cost V 3 bases and J 4 bases; bases outside gene matches: 7. Germline V lookup: CDR1 SGHRS, CDR2 YFSETQ. The CDR3 sequence is 16 residues long. DNA of the CDR3: TGCGCCAGCAGCTCTATTCTTAGCGGGGGGTACAATGAGCAGTTCTTC. Amino acids: CASSSILSGGYNEQFF.

The gene calls are TRBV6-2 or TRBV6-3 and TRBJ2-1; 9 nucleotides align to TRBD2. CDR3 length: 14 residues. CDR1 MNHEY and CDR2 SVGEGT come from the germline V gene. J was trimmed by 7 bases and V by 6 bases; bases with no gene match: 7. DNA of the CDR3: TGTGCCAGCAGGGCTAGCGGGGCGGTAAATGAGCAGTTCTTC. Translated, it gives CASRASGAVNEQFF.

The gene calls are TRBV12-3 or TRBV12-4 and TRBJ2-6, with unresolved D. The CDR3 has 18 residues. Trimming removed 4 bases at V and 0 bases at J, with 16 bases between. The CDR3 reads CASSSRTGKNSGANVLTF. CDR3 bases: TGTGCCAGCAGTTCTCGAACTGGGAAAAACTCTGGGGCCAACGTCCTGACTTTC.

Many counts were recorded for this clonotype. V is TRBV7-9 and J is TRBJ2-7; the D gene is possibly TRBD2 (5 bases). Germline values: CDR1 SEHNR, CDR2 FQNEAQ (reference sequence). Trimming shortened V by 3 bases and J by 3 bases, and 12 bases separated the two germline ends. The CDR3 totals 14 residues. In DNA form, the CDR3 reads TGTGCCAGCAGCTTGGCAAGCCGGGGCTACGAGCAGTACTTC. It specifies CASSLASRGYEQYF. Variable domain in full (rest from reference TRBV7-9 and TRBJ2-7): DTGVSQNPRHKITKRGQNVTFRCDPISEHNRLYWYRQTLGQGPEFLTYFQNEAQLEKSRLLSDRFSAERPKGSFSTLEIQRTEQGDSAMYLCASSLASRGYEQYFGPGTRLTVT.

The sample holds many counts of this clonotype. The CDR3 region is CASSFVAGDTGELFF. CDR3 bases: TGTGCCAGCAGTTTCGTAGCGGGGGACACCGGGGAGCTGTTTTTT. V is TRBV28 and J is TRBJ2-2; 9 nucleotides line up with TRBD2. This CDR3 is built from 15 residues. The J segment lost 3 bases and the V segment lost 3 bases, leaving 2 bases of the junction unmatched. Germline CDR1 reads MDHEN; CDR2 reads SYDVKM.

This clonotype has more than one count but fewer than ten. The V and J genes are TRBV29-1 and TRBJ2-1, with 8 bases that match TRBD2. Germline V gene lookup returns CDR1 SQVTM and CDR2 ANQGSEA. This CDR3 comprises 12 residues. The V and J ends lost 3 bases and 6 bases, in that order; junction bases with no gene match: 1. This chain's CDR3 is CSVEGLGNEQFF. CDR3 DNA: TGCAGCGTTGAGGGACTAGGCAATGAGCAGTTCTTC.

The chain joins TRBV5-4 to TRBJ1-5; 7 positions match TRBD1. Germline lookup yields CDR1 SGHNT and CDR2 YYREEE (reference sequence). The V and J ends lost 4 bases and 0 bases, in that order; junction bases with no gene match: 4. The CDR3 contains 15 residues. The CDR3 loop reads CASSIGTASNQPQHF. The CDR3 DNA follows: TGTGCCAGCAGCATCGGGACAGCTAGCAATCAGCCCCAGCATTTT.

This clonotype turned up a few times. The rearrangement uses TRBV24-1 and TRBJ2-7; TRBD1 is a possible D gene (6 bases). The CDR3 is made up of 13 amino acids. Germline loops: CDR1 KGHDR, CDR2 SFDVKD. The V end lost 3 bases, the J end lost 6 bases, and 11 bases lay between the germline ends. The CDR3 DNA reads TGTGCCACCAGTGATCAGAGACAGGCCGAGCAGTACTTC. This translates into CATSDQRQAEQYF.

The chain has TRBV20-1 and TRBJ2-1; 10 bases align to TRBD2. The germline V gene encodes CDR1 DFQATT and CDR2 SNEGSKA (reference sequence). J was trimmed by 5 bases and V by 6 bases; bases with no gene match: 7. The CDR3 runs 14 residues. DNA of the CDR3: TGCAGTGCCATCGGACTAGCGGAAGACAATGAGCAGTTCTTC. It codes for CSAIGLAEDNEQFF.

The chain couples TRBV12-3 or TRBV12-4 to TRBJ2-5, with 12 positions matching TRBD2. The CDR3 is 14 residues long. Trimming took 6 bases from V and 6 from J; bases not matched to a gene: 5. CDR3 coding DNA: TGTGCCAGCAGCTCGACTAGCGGGGGACAGACCCAGTACTTC. It yields the protein CASSSTSGGQTQYF.

This clonotype has just a few counts. This rearrangement joins TRBV24-1 to TRBJ2-2; D ambiguous. The CDR3 totals 13 residues. The germline V gene has CDR1 KGHDR and CDR2 SFDVKD. Trimming left V 6 bases short and J 2 bases short, with 6 bases between. The CDR3 protein is CATSQYNTGELFF. The CDR3 DNA reads TGTGCCACCAGTCAGTATAACACCGGGGAGCTGTTTTTT.

The chain has TRBV19 and TRBJ1-2, with D tentatively TRBD1 (5 bases). V lost 11 bases and J 4 bases, leaving 17 bases between the germline ends. Germline V gene lookup returns CDR1 LNHDA and CDR2 SQIVND (reference sequence). The CDR3 is made up of 13 amino acids. CDR3 region: CAGRSGVGYGYTF. The CDR3 region has the DNA TGTGCCGGCAGGTCGGGGGTCGGCTATGGCTACACCTTC.

This clonotype was recorded many times. The chain joins TRBV7-2 to TRBJ1-3, with 8 bases matching TRBD1. V lost 5 bases to trimming and J lost 2 bases; unmatched junction nucleotides: 8. From germline, CDR1 is SGHTA and CDR2 FQGNSA. The CDR3 runs 16 residues. CDR3 sequence (DNA): TGTGCCAGCAGCAAGACCCGGACAGGGACTGGAAACACCATATATTTT. Encoded protein: CASSKTRTGTGNTIYF.

The count of this clonotype is one. The junction and the germline gene differ at one end; a read error may be behind it. The V and J genes are TRBV5-6 and TRBJ1-2; D gene uncertain. The CDR3 is made up of 11 amino acids. The germline V gene encodes CDR1 SGHDT and CDR2 YYEEEE. CDR3 sequence: CASYGNYSYTF. The CDR3 nucleotides read TGTGCCAGCTACGGGAACTATAGCTACACCTTC.

The chain couples TRBV2 to TRBJ1-4; D ambiguous. Germline V gene lookup returns CDR1 SNHLY and CDR2 FYNNEI. The CDR3 has 13 residues. V was cut by 6 bases and J by 4 bases, with 9 bases left in between. CDR3 coding DNA: TGTGCCAGCAGCTCCAGCATTAATGAAAAACTGTTTTTT. The encoded protein is CASSSSINEKLFF.

This clonotype has more than one count but fewer than ten. The chain couples TRBV4-1 to TRBJ2-4; possibly TRBD1 for D (6 bases). The CDR3 extends over 17 amino acids. V shed 0 bases and J shed 2 bases, with 14 bases lying between them. Germline V gene data show CDR1 as MGHRA and CDR2 as YSYEKL. CDR3 bases: TGCGCCAGCAGCCAAGATGGGCAGGGGCGATCCAAAAACATTCAGTACTTC. Translating it yields CASSQDGQGRSKNIQYF.

This clonotype was seen only a few times. V usage is TRBV7-9 and J usage is TRBJ1-6; D not resolved. V was clipped by 3 bases and J by 11 bases, with 8 bases between them. Germline V gene lookup returns CDR1 SEHNR and CDR2 FQNEAQ (reference sequence). The CDR3 covers 12 residues. The CDR3 sequence is CASSFERTPLHF. The CDR3 DNA sequence: TGTGCCAGCAGCTTCGAACGAACACCCCTCCACTTT.

V usage is TRBV19 and J usage is TRBJ2-3, with 10 bases fitting TRBD2. Per germline, CDR1 LNHDA and CDR2 SQIVND (reference sequence). The CDR3 length is 16 residues. V lost 3 bases to trimming and J lost 10 bases; unmatched junction nucleotides: 13. This CDR3 reads CASSIGLAAPEGAQYF. DNA of the CDR3: TGTGCCAGTAGTATCGGACTAGCGGCCCCTGAGGGTGCGCAGTATTTT.

V gene TRBV6-5 combines with J gene TRBJ1-1; TRBD1 matches 7 bases. Germline CDR1 is MNHEY and CDR2 is SVGAGI. The CDR3 extends over 14 amino acids. J was trimmed by 6 bases and V by 6 bases; bases with no gene match: 10. CDR3 bases: TGTGCCAGCAGCCTTACAGGGGCTAACGCTGAAGCTTTCTTT. Its translation is CASSLTGANAEAFF.

The table lists this clonotype with a few counts. The chain couples TRBV6-5 to TRBJ2-7, with TRBD1 as a possible D gene (5 bases). The CDR3 covers 14 residues. With 1 base removed from V and 7 bases from J, the gap between germline ends came to 14 bases. Germline V gives CDR1 MNHEY, CDR2 SVGAGI. The CDR3 DNA is TGTGCCAGCAGTTACTACCGGACCCCAGGGGAGCAGTACTTC. This gives the protein CASSYYRTPGEQYF.